The 32 T cell receptor beta chains below were found in one sample sequenced in a study of blood T cells in healthy people across ages. A J-beta primer mix and a sample-barcoded 5' primer were used in a second PCR of roughly 7 to 12 cycles. MiXCR, run by TCRdb on the 5' RACE reads, gives a single entry per CDR3 protein. The table lists 1.5 million or so distinct CDR3 sequences, approximately 40% of them singletons, with roughly 7.9% in the top ten. The specimen was blood. Receptors were obtained from a young woman in good health.

The chain has TRBV20-1 and TRBJ2-3, with 9 bases that match TRBD2. The germline V gene has CDR1 DFQATT and CDR2 SNEGSKA (reference sequence). V was clipped by 1 base and J by 4 bases; unmatched bases: 9. CDR3 size: 16 residues. CDR3 bases: TGCAGTGCTAGAGCAGCCGGGACTAGCTTTCCAGATACGCAGTATTTT. This translates into CSARAAGTSFPDTQYF.

This clonotype was seen a few times. This sequence joins TRBV10-3 and TRBJ2-1; 9 nucleotides match TRBD2. The CDR3 contains 15 residues. Germline lookup yields CDR1 ENHRY and CDR2 SYGVKD. V lost 2 bases and J lost 1; bases outside the gene matches: 0. The CDR3 region is CAISETSGSYNEQFF. DNA for the CDR3: TGTGCCATCAGTGAGACTAGCGGGTCCTACAATGAGCAGTTCTTC.

V gene TRBV25-1 combines with J gene TRBJ2-7; 10 bases are shared with TRBD1. Matching the DNA end better, TRBJ2-5 makes the J call doubtful. CDR1 and CDR2 from the germline V gene are MGHDK and SYGVNS. The CDR3 length is 15 residues. CDR3 residues: CASSEPGQGSQTQYF. CDR3 sequence (DNA): TGTGCCAGCAGTGAACCGGGACAGGGGTCACAGACCCAGTACTTC.

CDR3 DNA sequence: TGTGCCAGCAGTTACGGCAATACCGGGACAGGAAGTTCACCCCTCCACTTT. Protein: CASSYGNTGTGSSPLHF. V usage is TRBV6-5 and J usage is TRBJ1-6, with 8 positions matching TRBD1. This CDR3 is 17 amino acids long. V lost 2 bases and J lost 9; bases outside the gene matches: 12. CDR1 is MNHEY, CDR2 SVGAGI, per germline.

This clonotype turned up a few times. V usage is TRBV11-2 and J usage is TRBJ2-1; TRBD2 matches at 12 bases. Germline CDR1 is SGHAT and CDR2 is FQNNGV. Losses at the gene ends were 2 bases for V and 7 bases for J; bases not matched to a gene: 9. The CDR3 runs 17 residues. The CDR3: CASSLSRLAGVGNEQFF. The CDR3, as DNA: TGTGCCAGCAGCTTATCGCGACTAGCGGGAGTGGGGAATGAGCAGTTCTTC.

The chain combines TRBV7-9 with TRBJ1-2, with TRBD1 matching over 7 bases. From germline, CDR1 is SEHNR and CDR2 FQNEAQ (reference sequence). The CDR3 spans 13 residues. The V segment lost 5 bases and the J segment 7 bases; nucleotides outside the gene matches: 7. DNA of the CDR3: TGTGCCAGCAGCCCCCTAGGGGACAGTGGCTACACCTTC. This translates into CASSPLGDSGYTF.

This sequence joins TRBV6-5 and TRBJ2-6, with D possibly called TRBD1 or TRBD2 (5 bases each). The V end was cut by 6 bases, the J end by 0 bases, with 12 bases between. Germline-derived CDR1 and CDR2 are MNHEY and SVGAGI. The CDR3 contains 16 residues. The CDR3 coding sequence is TGTGCCAGCAGGCCGGGACGGTACTCTGGGGCCAACGTCCTGACTTTC. It codes for CASRPGRYSGANVLTF.

The CDR3 DNA reads as TGTGCCATCAGAGAGCGGCTAAGCACAGATACGCAGTATTTT. It encodes CAIRERLSTDTQYF. V is TRBV10-3 and J is TRBJ2-3, with D perhaps matching TRBD2 (5 bases). The CDR3 is made up of 14 amino acids. The germline V and J ends were trimmed by 6 bases and 0 bases, with 10 bases remaining between them. The V gene's germline CDR1 is ENHRY and CDR2 SYGVKD.

The chain is built from TRBV7-2 and TRBJ2-5; D possibly uses TRBD1 or TRBD2 (6 bases each). The V end was cut by 5 bases, the J end by 11 bases, with 30 bases between. Germline values: CDR1 SGHTA, CDR2 FQGNSA. The CDR3 runs 17 residues. The CDR3 here is CASSPGVGRTIFGEQYF. The CDR3 DNA is TGTGCCAGCAGCCCAGGGGTCGGGCGGACTATCTTTGGTGAGCAGTACTTC.

CDR3 sequence reads: CASSLPPGAANYGYTF. The CDR3 DNA reads as TGTGCCAGCAGCCTCCCTCCGGGGGCCGCTAACTATGGCTACACCTTC. The rearrangement links TRBV7-2 to TRBJ1-2; D possibly corresponds to TRBD1 (6 bases). Deletions cut 5 bases from V and 0 bases from J, with 16 bases between. The CDR3 sequence is 16 residues long. In germline, CDR1 is SGHTA, CDR2 FQGNSA.

The chain employs TRBV7-2 and TRBJ2-3, with 11 nucleotides matching TRBD2. Germline V gene data show CDR1 as SGHTA and CDR2 as FQGNSA. This CDR3 comprises 14 residues. The junction had 11 bases not matched to a gene; V was cut back by 4 bases and J by 14 bases. CDR3 residues: CASSSGLAARIGYF. The CDR3 bases are TGTGCCAGCAGCTCGGGACTAGCGGCCCGTATCGGGTATTTT.

V is TRBV27 and J is TRBJ2-4; D may match TRBD1 or TRBD2 (5 bases each). V was trimmed by 3 bases and J by 13 bases, leaving 19 bases between them. The CDR3 has 14 amino acids. Per germline, CDR1 MNHEY and CDR2 SMNVEV (reference sequence). The CDR3 loop is CASSLTGKGYGQYF. DNA of the CDR3: TGTGCCAGCAGTTTGACGGGAAAGGGGTACGGGCAGTACTTC.

This chain links TRBV18 with TRBJ2-3, with 7 bases lining up with TRBD2. Germline values: CDR1 KGHSH, CDR2 LQKENI. The CDR3 length is 17 residues. Trimming at V came to 3 bases and at J to 3 bases, leaving 12 bases not matched to a gene. The DNA of the CDR3 is TGTGCCAGCTCACCGGCGCCTGCGGGAGTTGGGACAGATACGCAGTATTTT. Protein product: CASSPAPAGVGTDTQYF.

V usage is TRBV3-1 and J usage is TRBJ2-1; 9 bases agree with TRBD2. This CDR3 is built from 17 residues. CDR1 is LGHDT, CDR2 YNNKEL, per germline (reference sequence). V shed 4 bases, J shed 10 bases, and the junction held 17 bases outside the gene matches. In DNA, the CDR3 is TGTGCCAGCAGCCCCAGGACCGGTTCAGAGCGGGGGGTCGAGCAGTTCTTC. This encodes CASSPRTGSERGVEQFF.

As concerns this clonotype: Germline is not matched at one junction end, which may reflect a read error. The chain couples TRBV2 to TRBJ2-1; D perhaps matches TRBD2 (6 bases). CDR1 SNHLY and CDR2 FYNNEI come from the germline V gene. CDR3 length: 14 residues. This chain's CDR3 is CTSNAGLIYNEQFF. The CDR3 nucleotides are TGTACCAGCAACGCGGGACTTATATACAATGAGCAGTTCTTC. Combining the CDR3 with reference TRBV2 and TRBJ2-1 gives the whole variable domain EPEVTQTPSHQVTQMGQEVILRCVPISNHLYFYWYRQILGQKVEFLVSFYNNEISEKSEIFDDQFSVERPDGSNFTLKIRSTKLEDSAMYFCTSNAGLIYNEQFFGPGTRLTVL.

Points on this clonotype: A read error may account for a junction end that differs from germline. The chain is built from TRBV28 and TRBJ1-4, with 10 positions matching TRBD1. Germline V gene sequence: CDR1 MDHEN, CDR2 SYDVKM. The CDR3 is 16 amino acids. Written as DNA, the CDR3 is TGTGCCAGTAGTTCTATTACCGGGACAGGGGATGAAAAACTGTTTTTT. It yields the protein CASSSITGTGDEKLFF.

With respect to this clonotype: This may be a read error: a much more frequent sequence differs by one nucleotide. This chain joins TRBV12-3 or TRBV12-4 and TRBJ2-7, with D unresolved. The DNA end favors TRBJ2-5, so the J call may be wrong. The CDR3 extends over 11 amino acids. The CDR3 DNA follows: TGTGCCAGCGCCAGCGTCGGGACCCAGTACTTC. Amino acids: CASASVGTQYF.

This clonotype was observed a few times. At one end the junction does not follow the germline gene, possibly because of a read error. The gene calls are TRBV18 and TRBJ1-2; D is possibly TRBD1 (5 bases). In germline, CDR1 is KGHSH, CDR2 LQKENI. The CDR3 has 15 residues. The CDR3 region is CASSPNTGRDYGYTF. CDR3 nucleotides: TGTGCCAGCTCACCAAATACCGGCAGGGACTATGGCTACACTTTC.

The genes are TRBV6-1 and TRBJ2-1, with D unresolved. This CDR3 comprises 13 residues. In germline, CDR1 is MNHNS, CDR2 SASEGT. Trimming took off 2 bases at V and 11 bases at J, with 13 bases between the two ends. The CDR3 nucleotides are TGTGCCAGCAGTGAACCCGCATGGAACCAGCAGTTCTTC. It specifies CASSEPAWNQQFF.

As for this clonotype: A much larger clone is a single base away; this may be a read error. The DNA for the CDR3 is TGTGCCAGCAGTGTGTCGACAGGGAACTATGGCTACACCTTC. Protein: CASSVSTGNYGYTF. The gene calls are TRBV12-3 or TRBV12-4 and TRBJ1-2, with 7 nucleotides matching TRBD1. The CDR3 has 14 amino acids. With 5 bases clipped from V and 2 bases from J, the junction kept 5 bases outside the gene matches.

The chain is built from TRBV5-1 and TRBJ2-5, with no clear D. The germline V gene encodes CDR1 SGHRS and CDR2 YFSETQ. V lost 4 bases and J 6 bases, leaving 13 bases between the germline ends. The CDR3 runs 13 residues. Here the CDR3 DNA reads TGCGCCAGCAGCGAAACCGCCGGGCAGACCCAGTACTTC. It is translated as CASSETAGQTQYF.

This clonotype has more than one count but fewer than ten. The chain employs TRBV10-3 and TRBJ2-7, with a tentative D call TRBD1 (6 bases). V was shortened by 6 bases and J by 0 bases, with 12 bases between the two germline ends. The germline V gene encodes CDR1 ENHRY and CDR2 SYGVKD. This CDR3 has 14 residues. The CDR3 loop is CAIREGGSSYEQYF. CDR3 sequence (DNA): TGTGCCATCAGGGAAGGGGGTAGCTCCTACGAGCAGTACTTC.

This clonotype was seen a few times. V usage is TRBV28 and J usage is TRBJ2-1; the D gene is possibly TRBD2 (5 bases). Germline V gene data show CDR1 as MDHEN and CDR2 as SYDVKM. The V end was cut by 3 bases, the J end by 6 bases, with 12 bases between. CDR3 size: 14 residues. CDR3 nucleotides: TGTGCCAGCAGTTTGCCCCCGCGGGTCAATGAGCAGTTCTTC. It translates to CASSLPPRVNEQFF.

This clonotype showed up many times. V is TRBV29-1 and J is TRBJ2-1; possible D gene TRBD2, 5 bases. Germline V gives CDR1 SQVTM, CDR2 ANQGSEA. Trimming removed 2 bases from V and 3 bases from J, with 11 bases in between. The CDR3 is 14 residues long. The CDR3 region is CSVELAVNYNEQFF. The CDR3 nucleotides read TGCAGCGTTGAACTAGCCGTCAACTACAATGAGCAGTTCTTC.

The CDR3 loop reads CASRGQDYTDTQYF. CDR3 bases: TGTGCCAGCAGGGGACAGGACTACACAGATACGCAGTATTTT. This chain links TRBV2 with TRBJ2-3, with 8 nucleotides matching TRBD1. CDR1 and CDR2 (germline): SNHLY, FYNNEI. CDR3 size: 14 residues. V lost 6 bases to trimming and J lost 2 bases; unmatched junction nucleotides: 4.

CDR3: CASSLAPAGSYEQYF. In nucleotides, the CDR3 is TGTGCCAGCAGCTTAGCCCCTGCGGGATCCTACGAGCAGTACTTC. This chain links TRBV7-2 with TRBJ2-7, with D possibly being TRBD2 (6 bases). The CDR3 extends over 15 amino acids. Germline CDR1 and CDR2: SGHTA and FQGNSA. The V gene lost 0 bases and the J gene lost 1 base, with 10 bases spanning the gap. Complete variable domain (other parts from reference TRBV7-2 and TRBJ2-7): GAGVSQSPSNKVTEKGKDVELRCDPISGHTALYWYRQSLGQGLEFLIYFQGNSAPDKSGLPSDRFSAERTGGSVSTLTIQRTQQEDSAVYLCASSLAPAGSYEQYFGPGTRLTVT.

V and J are TRBV19 and TRBJ2-3; 12 bases agree with TRBD2. CDR1 is LNHDA and CDR2 is SQIVND in the germline V gene (reference sequence). V trimming: 5 bases; J trimming: 6 bases; junction bases outside the gene matches: 9. This CDR3 has 16 amino acids. CDR3 in DNA: TGTGCCAGTAGTGCGACTAGCGGGGGATCAGCGGATACGCAGTATTTT. Translating it yields CASSATSGGSADTQYF.

Remarks on this clonotype: Compared with germline, one end of the junction differs, possibly owing to a read error. The chain has TRBV15 and TRBJ2-5, with D possibly matching TRBD2 (5 bases). This CDR3 has 14 residues. Germline CDR1 and CDR2: LNHNV and YYDKDF (reference sequence). CDR3 nucleotides: TGTGCCACCAGCAGAGATCGTATCGGGGAGACCCAGAACTTC. Its protein product is CATSRDRIGETQNF.

The chain carries TRBV5-5 and TRBJ1-3, with a weak D call TRBD1 (5 bases). The V gene lost 3 bases and the J gene lost 0 bases, with 16 bases spanning the gap. CDR1 is SGHKS, CDR2 YYEKEE, per germline (reference sequence). This CDR3 has 17 amino acids. The CDR3 loop is CASSSSLGTYSGNTIYF. As DNA, the CDR3 is TGTGCCAGCAGCTCCTCTCTAGGGACTTACTCTGGAAACACCATATATTTT.

V gene TRBV7-6 combines with J gene TRBJ2-4, with D tentatively TRBD2 (7 bases). The germline V gene encodes CDR1 SGHVS and CDR2 FNYEAQ. Trimming shortened V by 5 bases and J by 8 bases, and 16 bases separated the two germline ends. The CDR3 extends over 14 amino acids. The CDR3 coding sequence is TGTGCCAGCAGCACCGGGGGGCCTAGCGACATTCAGTACTTC. This codes for CASSTGGPSDIQYF.

The chain couples TRBV12-3 or TRBV12-4 to TRBJ2-2, with D possibly matching TRBD2 (6 bases). V was cut by 1 base and J by 4 bases, with 13 bases left in between. This CDR3 has 16 residues. The CDR3 spells CASSLDEDYGTGELFF. In DNA form, the CDR3 reads TGTGCCAGCAGTTTAGATGAGGACTACGGCACCGGGGAGCTGTTTTTT.

This clonotype was counted at least ten times. V and J are TRBV15 and TRBJ2-1; D is perhaps TRBD2 (5 bases). This CDR3 spans 15 amino acids. The ends were cut back, 0 bases at V and 6 bases at J, with 12 bases in the middle. CDR1 LNHNV and CDR2 YYDKDF come from the germline V gene (reference sequence). The CDR3 loop reads CATSRDRGWGNEQFF. The CDR3 DNA follows: TGTGCCACCAGCAGAGATCGAGGGTGGGGCAATGAGCAGTTCTTC.